The 4 T cell receptor beta chains listed next were all sequenced from one sample in a study of PD-L1 blockade in urothelial cancer. The assay was immunoSEQ multiplex PCR, and TCRdb's table has in-frame clones only and misses some. The sample yields tens of thousands of clones, approximately 80% seen once. Regarding time point: pretreatment peripheral blood. This specimen consisted of PBMCs, obtained around atezolizumab (anti-PD-L1) treatment. These TCRs come from a man aged 40-55 years with urothelial cancer.

The chain uses TRBV28 and TRBJ1-4; 12 bases align to TRBD1. Germline V lookup: CDR1 MDHEN, CDR2 SYDVKM. Trimming removed 7 bases from V and 10 bases from J; junction bases left unmatched: 10. The CDR3 length is 15 residues. The chain's CDR3 is CASKSPGQGAGKLFF. Written as DNA, the CDR3 is TGTGCCAGCAAATCACCGGGACAGGGGGCTGGAAAACTGTTTTTT.

The chain uses TRBV4-2 and TRBJ1-1; D unclear. Germline values: CDR1 LGHNA, CDR2 YNFKEQ. Trimming removed 0 bases at V and 3 bases at J, with 8 bases between. The CDR3 is made up of 14 amino acids. The DNA of the CDR3 is TGTGCCAGCAGCCAAGATCCCCAGGACACTGAAGCTTTCTTT. Encoded protein: CASSQDPQDTEAFF.

This sequence joins TRBV19 and TRBJ1-2; D is uncertain. Germline V CDR1 and CDR2: LNHDA, SQIVND (reference sequence). Trimming took 6 bases from V and 8 from J, leaving 10 bases between them. The CDR3 is 11 amino acids. The CDR3: CASRTIGGYTF. As DNA, the CDR3 is TGTGCCAGTAGGACAATTGGAGGCTACACCTTC.

This chain links TRBV28 with TRBJ2-7; D possibly corresponds to TRBD1 (5 bases). CDR1 is MDHEN, CDR2 SYDVKM, per germline. Trimming cost V 2 bases and J 3 bases, with 11 bases left between them. The CDR3 spans 14 residues. CDR3 protein: CASSLPGADYEQYF. CDR3 sequence (DNA): TGTGCCAGCAGTTTACCTGGGGCGGACTACGAGCAGTACTTC.